A selection of T cell receptor beta chains follows, all from one sample in a study of blood T cell repertoires in COVID-19. Measured with immunoSEQ multiplex PCR; TCRdb has only the in-frame clones, and not every one. The sample lists around 47,000 clones, roughly 63% seen once, with approximately 6.2% in the top ten. Sequencing was performed on peripheral blood. All receptors come from a man aged 80 or over with acute or convalescent COVID-19. The CDR3 runs from the conserved cysteine through the conserved F or W. Each record gives: clone size, V gene, J gene, D gene, CDR3 DNA, CDR3 protein. The D gene is left open where the match is weak. A clone size is listed for some rows: how often the clone was seen (once, few, many), or a class if it is expanded.

clone size: few
V gene: TRBV5-6
J gene: TRBJ2-1
D gene: TRBD2
CDR3 DNA: TGTGCCAGCAGCCCCCCCTTTAGCGGGGGCTCCTACAATGAGCAGTTCTTC
CDR3 protein: CASSPPFSGGSYNEQFF

clone size: .
V gene: TRBV6-2/TRBV6-3
J gene: TRBJ2-7
D gene: .
CDR3 DNA: TGTGCCAGCAGCCAACCCGGGACAAGTCAGTACTTC
CDR3 protein: CASSQPGTSQYF

clone size: few
V gene: TRBV10-1
J gene: TRBJ2-1
D gene: TRBD2
CDR3 DNA: TGCGCCAGCAGCTTTAGCGGGAGGGAGGATGAGCAGTTCTTC
CDR3 protein: CASSFSGREDEQFF

clone size: .
V gene: TRBV5-8
J gene: TRBJ1-2
D gene: .
CDR3 DNA: TGTGCCAGCAGCTTGGACAGGGAGCAAGGTGGCTACACCTTC
CDR3 protein: CASSLDREQGGYTF

clone size: few
V gene: TRBV25-1
J gene: TRBJ1-1
D gene: TRBD1
CDR3 DNA: TGTGCCAGCAGTGAGCTGAAGGGGGCTGGTGATACTGAAGCTTTCTTT
CDR3 protein: CASSELKGAGDTEAFF

clone size: .
V gene: TRBV27
J gene: TRBJ2-1
D gene: TRBD1
CDR3 DNA: TGTGCCAGCAGTGCCGGGACAGGGGTGACCCCACGCAATGAGCAGTTCTTC
CDR3 protein: CASSAGTGVTPRNEQFF

clone size: .
V gene: TRBV10-3
J gene: TRBJ1-1
D gene: TRBD1
CDR3 DNA: TGTGCCATCAGTGACGTCCCGGGACAGGGGAACACTGAAGCTTTCTTT
CDR3 protein: CAISDVPGQGNTEAFF

clone size: few
V gene: TRBV7-2
J gene: TRBJ1-1
D gene: .
CDR3 DNA: TGTGCCAGCAGCTTAGCGTTATACTACACTGAAGCTTTCTTT
CDR3 protein: CASSLALYYTEAFF

clone size: .
V gene: TRBV5-1
J gene: TRBJ2-5
D gene: TRBD1
CDR3 DNA: TGCGCCAGCAGCCCTGGGACAGGGCAAGAGACCCAGTACTTC
CDR3 protein: CASSPGTGQETQYF

clone size: few
V gene: TRBV7-9
J gene: TRBJ1-2
D gene: TRBD1
CDR3 DNA: TGTGCCAGCAGCCCGGGACAGGGAGGAGGTAACTATGGCTACACCTTC
CDR3 protein: CASSPGQGGGNYGYTF

clone size: few
V gene: TRBV19
J gene: TRBJ2-7
D gene: .
CDR3 DNA: TGTGCCAGTAGTATCACCAGCTCCTACGAGCAGTACTTC
CDR3 protein: CASSITSSYEQYF

clone size: .
V gene: TRBV18
J gene: TRBJ1-3
D gene: TRBD1
CDR3 DNA: TGTGCCAGCTCACCACTCACGGGACAGGGATCACCCCTGGGAAACACCATATATTTT
CDR3 protein: CASSPLTGQGSPLGNTIYF

clone size: .
V gene: TRBV6-5
J gene: TRBJ1-1
D gene: .
CDR3 DNA: TGTGCCAGCAGTCAGGGTACGGACACTGAAGCTTTCTTT
CDR3 protein: CASSQGTDTEAFF

clone size: .
V gene: TRBV11-2
J gene: TRBJ2-5
D gene: TRBD1
CDR3 DNA: TGTGCCAGCAGCTTAGGGACAGGGTCCCAAGAGACCCAGTACTTC
CDR3 protein: CASSLGTGSQETQYF

clone size: few
V gene: TRBV18
J gene: TRBJ1-4
D gene: .
CDR3 DNA: TGTGCCAGCTCCGAGGACAGCAATGAAAAACTGTTTTTT
CDR3 protein: CASSEDSNEKLFF

clone size: few
V gene: TRBV7-9
J gene: TRBJ1-3
D gene: TRBD1
CDR3 DNA: TGTGCCAGCAGCCCTGGGACAGTTTCTGGAAACACCATATATTTT
CDR3 protein: CASSPGTVSGNTIYF